The T cell receptor beta chain under discussion was sequenced for a study of blood T cell repertoires in COVID-19. Study background: Sites across the United States, Italy and Spain contributed samples from acute and convalescent COVID-19. T cells, B-cell-depleted T cells, or PBMCs provided the cDNA or gDNA that served as material.

Germline assignment: CDR1 MDHEN and CDR2 SYDVKM. The ends were cut back, 7 bases at V and 5 bases at J, with 8 bases in the middle. The CDR3 is made up of 12 amino acids. Per the authors' pipeline: Estimation of nucleated cell counts relied on the amplification of reference gene primers. The table came from immunoSEQ multiplex PCR; TCRdb's copy has only in-frame clones and leaves some out. That table furnishes V, J and clone size, whereas the DNA furnished D and trimming. The sample shows 150,000 to 200,000 clones, more than 75% of them seen only once. What was sequenced was peripheral blood. The V gene is TRBV28, the J gene TRBJ2-2; D call uncertain. This sequence was found in a woman in her 70s with acute or convalescent COVID-19. The CDR3 loop reads CASTSVTGELFF. The CDR3 DNA follows: TGTGCCAGCACCTCAGTAACCGGGGAGCTGTTTTTT. The full variable domain, rest sourced from reference TRBV28 and TRBJ2-2, is DVKVTQSSRYLVKRTGEKVFLECVQDMDHENMFWYRQDPGLGLRLIYFSYDVKMKEKGDIPEGYSVSREKKERFSLILESASTNQTSMYLCASTSVTGELFFGEGSRLTVL.